The TCR beta chain under discussion was sequenced for a study of cytomegalovirus exposure and HLA in healthy donors. General observations from the study: An analysis was carried out at a later point. It showed that HLA-associated TCR beta chains were more clonally expanded than equally common non-associated chains. HLA restriction was apparent for most CMV-associated TCR beta chains in a later analysis.

Germline CDR1 reads MGHRA; CDR2 reads YSYEKL. With 0 bases clipped from V and 7 bases from J, the junction kept 9 bases outside the gene matches. CDR3 size: 17 residues. A multiplex PCR was run with 60 Vbeta primers and 13 Jbeta primers. Repertoires were generated with immunoSEQ multiplex PCR, while TCRdb's copy carries only in-frame clones and drops some. The table has roughly 80,000 clones, 80% seen once. In regard to this clone: As yet, its antigen is unknown.

The sample consisted of PBMCs. The TCR was taken from a male donor in good health and CMV-seronegative. The chain joins TRBV4-1 to TRBJ2-4; 10 nucleotides line up with TRBD2. The CDR3 coding sequence is TGCGCCAGCAGCCAAGATGTAGTAGCGGGAGGCTGGAACATTCAGTACTTC. Its protein product is CASSQDVVAGGWNIQYF.